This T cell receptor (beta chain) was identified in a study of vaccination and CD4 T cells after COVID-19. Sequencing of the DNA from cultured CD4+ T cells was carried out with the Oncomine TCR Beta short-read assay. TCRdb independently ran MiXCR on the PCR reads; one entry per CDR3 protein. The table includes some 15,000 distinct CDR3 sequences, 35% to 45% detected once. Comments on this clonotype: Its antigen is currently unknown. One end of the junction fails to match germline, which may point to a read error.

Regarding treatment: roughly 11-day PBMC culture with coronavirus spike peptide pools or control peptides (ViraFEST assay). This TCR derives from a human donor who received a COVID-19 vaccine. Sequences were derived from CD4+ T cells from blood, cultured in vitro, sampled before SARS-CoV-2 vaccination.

CDR3 sequence: CASSRTSGRYQGTQYF. CDR3 DNA: TGTGCCAGCAGCCGGACTAGCGGAAGGTACCAAGGGACCCAGTACTTC. This rearrangement joins TRBV6-1 to TRBJ2-5; 10 bases align to TRBD2. Germline V gene data show CDR1 as MNHNS and CDR2 as SASEGT. This CDR3 has 16 residues.